The subject of this entry is one TCR beta chain. Its antigen is unidentified. The data belong to a study of blood T cells in healthy people across ages. Study-wide results and caveats: Considered underestimates were the diversity estimates obtained from one million T cells. While age rose, TCR beta diversity per million T cells dropped in a roughly linear way. More naive CD4+ cells and higher diversity marked long-lived donors relative to aged donors.

The CDR3 is made up of 15 amino acids. Per germline, CDR1 MGHDK and CDR2 SYGVNS. Between the trimmed V and J ends, which lost 0 bases and 2 bases, there was a span of 10 bases. PCR was performed a second time for roughly 6 to 12 cycles using a sample-barcoded 5' primer and a J-beta primer mix. A single record per CDR3 protein comes from TCRdb applying MiXCR to the 5' RACE reads. This sample carries about 540,000 distinct CDR3 sequences, 20% to 30% of them seen once, and the ten largest clones take 8.7%. This sample also belongs to another study, concerning T cells of mothers and their children. That work adds: Reads obtained per mother exceeded 9 million TCR beta CDR3 reads, with some 3 million obtained per child.

Sequencing was carried out using blood. The receptor was isolated from a boy aged 5-17 years in good health. The J gene is TRBJ2-5, the V gene TRBV25-1; D is possibly TRBD2 (5 bases). The chain's CDR3 is CASSEYIRGQETQYF. The CDR3 DNA is TGTGCCAGCAGTGAATATATACGGGGACAAGAGACCCAGTACTTC. The full variable domain, in which reference TRBV25-1 and TRBJ2-5 provide the parts outside the CDR3, is EADIYQTPRYLVIGTGKKITLECSQTMGHDKMYWYQQDPGMELHLIHYSYGVNSTEKGDLSSESTVSRIRTEHFPLTLESARPSHTSQYLCASSEYIRGQETQYFGPGTRLLVL.